The clone carrying this T cell receptor (beta chain) was counted only a few times. As yet, its antigen is unknown. TCRdb re-called the 5' RACE reads with MiXCR, one entry per CDR3 protein. The sample consists of about 360,000 distinct CDR3 sequences, more than 5.5% of them appearing once. The source of the sample is a study of T cells after yellow fever vaccination. Study observations and caveats: Overlap between CD4 and CD8 compartments was detected for a small share of clonotypes.

This CDR3 comprises 14 residues. The V and J ends lost 5 bases and 7 bases respectively, with 16 bases between them. Germline-derived CDR1 and CDR2 are WSHSY and SAAADI. This sequence joins TRBV10-2 and TRBJ2-3, with D tentatively TRBD1 or TRBD2 (5 bases each). The specimen was PBMCs, collected 5 days after the yellow fever booster vaccination. The clonotype comes from a man aged 25 to 45 who received the YFV17D yellow fever vaccine. DNA of the CDR3: TGCGCCAGCAGTCGGGACCAGCTCGGTAATACGCAGTATTTT. Its translation: CASSRDQLGNTQYF.